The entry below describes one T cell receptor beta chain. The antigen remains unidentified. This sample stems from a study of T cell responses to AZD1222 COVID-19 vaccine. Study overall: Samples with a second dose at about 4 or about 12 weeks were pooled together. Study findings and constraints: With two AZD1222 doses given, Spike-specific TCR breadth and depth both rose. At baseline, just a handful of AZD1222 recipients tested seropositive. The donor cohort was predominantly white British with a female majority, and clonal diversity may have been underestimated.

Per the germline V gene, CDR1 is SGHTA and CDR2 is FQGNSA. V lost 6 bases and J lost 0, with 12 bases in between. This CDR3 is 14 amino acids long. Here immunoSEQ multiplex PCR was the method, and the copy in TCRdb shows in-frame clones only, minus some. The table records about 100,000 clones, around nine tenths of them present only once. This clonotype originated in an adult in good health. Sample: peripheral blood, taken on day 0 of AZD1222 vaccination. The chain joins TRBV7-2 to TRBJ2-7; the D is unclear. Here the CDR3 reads CASRPTLSSYEQYF. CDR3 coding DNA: TGTGCCAGCAGGCCTACCCTCAGCTCCTACGAGCAGTACTTC. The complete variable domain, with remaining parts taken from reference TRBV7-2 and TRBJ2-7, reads GAGVSQSPSNKVTEKGKDVELRCDPISGHTALYWYRQSLGQGLEFLIYFQGNSAPDKSGLPSDRFSAERTGGSVSTLTIQRTQQEDSAVYLCASRPTLSSYEQYFGPGTRLTVT.